A selection of T cell receptor beta chains follows, all from one sample in a study of blood T cell repertoires in COVID-19. Clones were sequenced by immunoSEQ multiplex PCR, and TCRdb holds only the in-frame ones, with some missing. The sample shows approximately 110,000 clones, 69% of them seen only once. The sample taken for sequencing was peripheral blood. The receptors originated from a man older than 75 with acute or convalescent COVID-19. Each CDR3 is given with its conserved first and last residue. A D gene is named only where the DNA matches it firmly. A row's size may be missing; if present it is once, few, many or a size class.

J | size | length | D | V | CDR3 | DNA
TRBJ2-1 | . | 15 | . | TRBV11-2 | CASSLEPDRLNEQFF | TGTGCCAGCAGCTTAGAGCCGGACAGACTCAATGAGCAGTTCTTC
TRBJ2-1 | . | 13 | . | TRBV7-2 | CASSLNSYNEQFF | TGTGCCAGCAGCCTCAACTCGTACAATGAGCAGTTCTTC
TRBJ1-1 | . | 15 | TRBD1 | TRBV28 | CASRSPTGGNTEAFF | TGTGCCAGCAGATCGCCGACAGGGGGGAACACTGAAGCTTTCTTT
TRBJ1-2 | . | 13 | TRBD1 | TRBV6-2/TRBV6-3 | CASSRGQDNGYTF | TGTGCCAGCAGTAGGGGACAGGACAATGGCTACACCTTC
TRBJ2-5 | once | 14 | . | TRBV6-5 | CASRSESPQETQYF | TGTGCCAGCAGGTCGGAGTCTCCCCAAGAGACCCAGTACTTC
TRBJ2-5 | . | 15 | . | TRBV7-8 | CASSRRLVGQETQYF | TGTGCCAGCAGCAGACGACTAGTGGGGCAAGAGACCCAGTACTTC
TRBJ2-7 | . | 13 | . | TRBV30 | CAWSVGTALEQYF | TGTGCCTGGAGTGTGGGGACTGCGCTTGAGCAGTACTTC
TRBJ2-1 | . | 12 | TRBD1 | TRBV12-3/TRBV12-4 | CASRDRGNEQFF | TGTGCCAGCAGGGACAGGGGCAATGAGCAGTTCTTC
TRBJ2-2 | few | 15 | TRBD2 | TRBV5-4 | CASSPTSGNTGELFF | TGTGCCAGCAGCCCGACTAGCGGTAACACCGGGGAGCTGTTTTTT
TRBJ2-1 | once | 15 | TRBD2 | TRBV3-1/TRBV3-2 | CASSQELADYNEQFF | TGTGCCAGCAGCCAAGAACTAGCGGACTACAATGAGCAGTTCTTC
TRBJ2-7 | . | 14 | . | TRBV9 | CASSVGTSPYEQYF | TGTGCCAGCAGCGTCGGGACTTCTCCCTACGAGCAGTACTTC
TRBJ1-5 | few | 14 | . | TRBV28 | CASSLSPGGAPQHF | TGTGCCAGCAGTTTATCCCCCGGTGGGGCGCCCCAGCATTTT
TRBJ2-1 | . | 15 | . | TRBV10-3 | CAINQGTSSYNEQFF | TGTGCCATCAACCAGGGGACAAGCTCCTACAATGAGCAGTTCTTC
TRBJ1-1 | once | 13 | . | TRBV6-5 | CASSLTVNTEAFF | TGTGCCAGCTCCCTAACGGTAAACACTGAAGCTTTCTTT
TRBJ2-3 | . | 14 | . | TRBV25-1 | CASSEYSLTDTQYF | TGTGCCAGCAGTGAATATAGCCTAACAGATACGCAGTATTTT
TRBJ2-1 | . | 16 | . | TRBV5-1 | CASSAQAMSSYNEQFF | TGCGCCAGCAGTGCACAGGCCATGAGCTCCTACAATGAGCAGTTCTTC
TRBJ2-2 | . | 14 | TRBD1 | TRBV3-1/TRBV3-2 | CASSRGTGSGELFF | TGTGCCAGCAGCCGGGGGACAGGGAGCGGGGAGCTGTTTTTT
TRBJ2-2 | . | 16 | TRBD2 | TRBV11-2 | CASSRTGTSVTGELFF | TGTGCCAGCAGCCGAACCGGGACTAGCGTCACCGGGGAGCTGTTTTTT
TRBJ2-7 | once | 14 | TRBD2 | TRBV5-1 | CASSVSSGRIEQYF | TGCGCCAGCAGCGTGTCTAGCGGGAGAATAGAGCAGTACTTC
TRBJ1-2 | . | 14 | TRBD1 | TRBV11-1 | CASTPGQGGYGYTF | TGTGCCAGCACCCCAGGACAGGGCGGCTATGGCTACACCTTC
TRBJ2-5 | . | 15 | . | TRBV4-3 | CASSQDSSRGETQYF | TGCGCCAGCAGCCAAGATTCCAGCAGGGGAGAGACCCAGTACTTC
TRBJ2-2 | . | 17 | TRBD2 | TRBV7-2 | CASSLAGLAGAAGELFF | TGTGCCAGCAGCTTAGCAGGACTAGCGGGAGCTGCCGGGGAGCTGTTTTTT
TRBJ1-5 | . | 14 | TRBD1 | TRBV6-5 | CASTMDRDHQPQHF | TGTGCCAGCACTATGGACAGGGACCATCAGCCCCAGCATTTT
TRBJ2-1 | . | 15 | . | TRBV5-5 | CASSLDMSSYNEQFF | TGTGCCAGCAGCTTGGATATGAGCTCCTACAATGAGCAGTTCTTC
TRBJ2-7 | . | 14 | TRBD2 | TRBV5-6 | CASSLGGLAGEQYF | TGTGCCAGCAGCTTGGGGGGACTAGCGGGAGAGCAGTACTTC
TRBJ2-5 | . | 13 | . | TRBV29-1 | CSVAPRYQETQYF | TGCAGCGTCGCCCCCCGGTATCAAGAGACCCAGTACTTC
TRBJ1-3 | medium-sized | 11 | . | TRBV20-1 | CSHPGWRTIYF | TGCAGTCATCCCGGATGGAGGACCATATATTTT
TRBJ1-1 | . | 17 | . | TRBV5-6 | CASSFGPFDRVNTEAFF | TGTGCCAGCAGCTTCGGCCCCTTCGACAGAGTGAACACTGAAGCTTTCTTT
TRBJ2-2 | . | 11 | . | TRBV28 | CASTRAGELFF | TGTGCCAGCACGAGGGCCGGGGAGCTGTTTTTT
TRBJ1-2 | . | 14 | TRBD1 | TRBV7-2 | CASSLSGTGLGYTF | TGTGCCAGCAGCTTAAGTGGGACAGGGCTGGGCTACACCTTC
TRBJ1-1 | . | 14 | . | TRBV15 | CATSRVSQGSEAFF | TGTGCCACCAGCAGAGTAAGCCAGGGGTCTGAAGCTTTCTTT
TRBJ2-3 | . | 14 | . | TRBV28 | CASSFGDPTDTQYF | TGTGCCAGCAGTTTCGGGGATCCCACAGATACGCAGTATTTT
TRBJ2-1 | once | 15 | TRBD2 | TRBV20-1 | CSARGTSGRSNEQFF | TGCAGTGCTCGTGGGACTAGCGGGAGATCAAATGAGCAGTTCTTC
TRBJ1-1 | . | 15 | . | TRBV24-1 | CATSGGPKGDTEAFF | TGTGCCACCAGTGGAGGCCCTAAGGGGGACACTGAAGCTTTCTTT
TRBJ2-6 | . | 15 | . | TRBV28 | CASSLGGAGANVLTF | TGTGCCAGCAGTTTAGGAGGGGCTGGGGCCAACGTCCTGACTTTC
TRBJ2-7 | . | 15 | TRBD1 | TRBV28 | CASSSSGTGWYEQYF | TGTGCCAGCAGTTCGTCCGGGACAGGGTGGTACGAGCAGTACTTC
TRBJ2-7 | . | 14 | . | TRBV5-4 | CASSPQGSAYEQYF | TGTGCCAGCAGCCCACAGGGAAGCGCCTACGAGCAGTACTTC
TRBJ1-5 | . | 14 | . | TRBV3-1/TRBV3-2 | CASSQDWGDQPQHF | TGTGCCAGCAGCCAAGACTGGGGGGATCAGCCCCAGCATTTT
TRBJ2-5 | once | 13 | . | TRBV5-1 | CASRTRDQETQYF | TGCGCCAGCAGAACTAGAGATCAAGAGACCCAGTACTTC
TRBJ1-2 | . | 14 | TRBD1 | TRBV3-1/TRBV3-2 | CASSQGTGRFGYTF | TGTGCCAGCAGCCAGGGGACAGGGCGGTTTGGCTACACCTTC
TRBJ1-4 | . | 12 | . | TRBV28 | CASRAGKEKLFF | TGTGCCAGCAGGGCAGGGAAAGAAAAACTGTTTTTT
TRBJ2-7 | . | 13 | . | TRBV28 | CASSLSQTLGQYF | TGTGCCAGCAGTTTATCCCAGACCCTAGGGCAGTACTTC
TRBJ2-5 | . | 13 | . | TRBV1 | CTSSHAGGETQYF | TGCACCAGCAGCCATGCCGGAGGAGAGACCCAGTACTTC
TRBJ1-2 | . | 15 | . | TRBV9 | CASSVAEGGMSGYTF | TGTGCCAGCAGCGTTGCCGAGGGCGGGATGAGCGGCTACACCTTC
TRBJ2-2 | . | 16 | TRBD2 | TRBV15 | CATRAGLAGGTGELFF | TGTGCCACCAGGGCGGGACTAGCGGGTGGTACCGGGGAGCTGTTTTTT
TRBJ1-4 | . | 14 | TRBD1 | TRBV6-5 | CASSRTGTNEKLFF | TGTGCCAGCAGTCGGACAGGGACTAATGAAAAACTGTTTTTT